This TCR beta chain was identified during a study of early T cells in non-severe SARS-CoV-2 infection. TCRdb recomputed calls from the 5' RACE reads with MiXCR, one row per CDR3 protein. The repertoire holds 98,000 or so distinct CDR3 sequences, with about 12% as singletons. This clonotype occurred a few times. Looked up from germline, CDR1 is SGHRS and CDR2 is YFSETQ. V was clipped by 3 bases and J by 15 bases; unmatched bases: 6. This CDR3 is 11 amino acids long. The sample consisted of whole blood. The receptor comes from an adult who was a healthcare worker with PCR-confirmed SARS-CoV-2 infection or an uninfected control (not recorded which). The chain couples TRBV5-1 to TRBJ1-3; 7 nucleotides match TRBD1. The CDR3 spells CASSSSDRKYF. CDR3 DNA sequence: TGCGCCAGCAGCTCTTCGGACAGGAAATATTTT.